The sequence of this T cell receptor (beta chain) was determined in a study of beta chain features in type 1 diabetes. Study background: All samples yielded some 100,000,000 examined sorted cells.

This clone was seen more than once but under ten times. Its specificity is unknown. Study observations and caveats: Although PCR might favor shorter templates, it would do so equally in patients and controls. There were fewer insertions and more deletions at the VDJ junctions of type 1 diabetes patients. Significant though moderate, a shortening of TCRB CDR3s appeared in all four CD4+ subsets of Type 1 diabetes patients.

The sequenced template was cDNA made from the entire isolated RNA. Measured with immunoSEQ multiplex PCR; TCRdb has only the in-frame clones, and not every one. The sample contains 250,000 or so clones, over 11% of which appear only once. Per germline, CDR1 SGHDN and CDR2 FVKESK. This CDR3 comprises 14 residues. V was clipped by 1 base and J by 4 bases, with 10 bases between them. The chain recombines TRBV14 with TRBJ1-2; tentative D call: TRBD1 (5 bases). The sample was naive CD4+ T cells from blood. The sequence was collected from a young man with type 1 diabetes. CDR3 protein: CASSQGLTGYGYTF. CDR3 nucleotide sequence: TGTGCCAGCAGCCAAGGACTTACAGGCTATGGCTACACCTTC.